This paragraph reports one T cell receptor beta chain. What it binds is not known. The data derive from a study of Tregs in tolerant kidney transplant recipients. Study-wide results and caveats: Activated donor B cell expansion appeared to reveal the most relevant donor-specific TCRbeta repertoire. No direct test of biological reproducibility was done here.

Germline CDR1 SGHRS, CDR2 YFSETQ. The CDR3 runs 17 residues. V lost 1 base and J lost 6; bases outside the gene matches: 15. Repertoires were generated with immunoSEQ multiplex PCR, while TCRdb's copy carries only in-frame clones and drops some. Seen here are fewer than 70,000 clones, around 88% observed once, and the top ten hold roughly 5%. The source material was CD4+ T cells from blood. The receptor comes from a human donor in good health. The chain has TRBV5-1 and TRBJ1-1; TRBD1 matches at 7 bases. The CDR3 is CASSLWGQKVLGAEAFF. As DNA, the CDR3 is TGCGCCAGCAGCTTGTGGGGACAGAAGGTCTTAGGGGCTGAAGCTTTCTTT.